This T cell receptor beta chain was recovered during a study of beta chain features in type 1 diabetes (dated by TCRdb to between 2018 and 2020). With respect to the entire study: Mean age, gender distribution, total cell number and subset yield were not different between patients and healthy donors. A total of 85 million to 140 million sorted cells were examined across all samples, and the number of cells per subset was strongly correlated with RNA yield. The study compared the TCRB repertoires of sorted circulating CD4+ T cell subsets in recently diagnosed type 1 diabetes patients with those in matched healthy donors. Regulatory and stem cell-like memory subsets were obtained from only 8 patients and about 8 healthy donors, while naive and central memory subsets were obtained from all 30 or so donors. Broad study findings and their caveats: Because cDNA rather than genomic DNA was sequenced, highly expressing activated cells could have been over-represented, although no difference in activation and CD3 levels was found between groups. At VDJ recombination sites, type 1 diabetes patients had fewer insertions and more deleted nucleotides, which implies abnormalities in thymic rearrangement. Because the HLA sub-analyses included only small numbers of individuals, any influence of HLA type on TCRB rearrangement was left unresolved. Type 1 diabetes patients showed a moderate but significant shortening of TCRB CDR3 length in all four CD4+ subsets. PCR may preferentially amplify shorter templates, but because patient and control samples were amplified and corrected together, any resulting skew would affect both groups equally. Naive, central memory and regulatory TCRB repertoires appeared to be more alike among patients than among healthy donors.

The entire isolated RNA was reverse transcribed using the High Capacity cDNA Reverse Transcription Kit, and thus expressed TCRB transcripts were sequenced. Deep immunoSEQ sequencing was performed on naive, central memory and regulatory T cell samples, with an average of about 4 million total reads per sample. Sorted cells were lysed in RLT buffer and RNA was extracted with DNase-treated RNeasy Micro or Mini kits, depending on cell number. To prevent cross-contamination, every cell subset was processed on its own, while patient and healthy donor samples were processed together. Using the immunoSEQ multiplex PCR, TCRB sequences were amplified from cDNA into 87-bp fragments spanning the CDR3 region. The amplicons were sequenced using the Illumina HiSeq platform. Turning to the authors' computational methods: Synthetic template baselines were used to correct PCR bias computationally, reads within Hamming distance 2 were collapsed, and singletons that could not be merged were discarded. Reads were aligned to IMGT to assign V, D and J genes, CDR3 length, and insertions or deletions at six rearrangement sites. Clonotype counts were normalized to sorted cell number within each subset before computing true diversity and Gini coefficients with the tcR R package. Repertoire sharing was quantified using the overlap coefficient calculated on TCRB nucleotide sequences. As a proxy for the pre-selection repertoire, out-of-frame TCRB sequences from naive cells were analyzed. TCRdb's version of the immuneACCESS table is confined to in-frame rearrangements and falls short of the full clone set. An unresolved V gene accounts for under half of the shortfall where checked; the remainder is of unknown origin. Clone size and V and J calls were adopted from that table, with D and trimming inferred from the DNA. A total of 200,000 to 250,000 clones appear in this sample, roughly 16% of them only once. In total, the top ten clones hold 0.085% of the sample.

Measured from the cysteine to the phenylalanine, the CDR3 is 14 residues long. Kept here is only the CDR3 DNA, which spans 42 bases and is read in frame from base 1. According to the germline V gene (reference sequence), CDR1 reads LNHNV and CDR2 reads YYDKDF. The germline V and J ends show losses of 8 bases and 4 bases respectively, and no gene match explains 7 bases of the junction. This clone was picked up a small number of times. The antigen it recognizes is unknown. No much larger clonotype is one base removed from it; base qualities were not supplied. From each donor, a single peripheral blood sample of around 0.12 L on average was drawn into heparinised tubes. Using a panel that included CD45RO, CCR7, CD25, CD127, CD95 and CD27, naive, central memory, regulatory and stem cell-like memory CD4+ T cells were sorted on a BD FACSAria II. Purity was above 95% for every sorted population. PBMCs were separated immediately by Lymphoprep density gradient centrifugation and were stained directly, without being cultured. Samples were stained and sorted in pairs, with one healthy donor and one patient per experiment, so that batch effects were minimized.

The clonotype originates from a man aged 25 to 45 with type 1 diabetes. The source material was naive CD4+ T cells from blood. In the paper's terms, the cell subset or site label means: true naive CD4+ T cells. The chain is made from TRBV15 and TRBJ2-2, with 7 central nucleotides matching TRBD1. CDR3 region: CATRGGASTGELFF. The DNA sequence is TGTGCCACCCGAGGGGGCGCGAGCACCGGGGAGCTGTTTTTT.